Each of the 19 T cell receptor beta chains below was sequenced from the same sample in a study of OX40 agonist ivuxolimab in advanced cancers. Profiling relied on immunoSEQ multiplex PCR, and the TCRdb table lists in-frame clones only, not all of them. The sample shows roughly 80,000 clones, over 75% of them seen only once. The sample consisted of CD4+ or CD8+ T cells sorted from blood, taken in a trial of the OX40 agonist ivuxolimab. The receptors stem from an adult with an advanced solid tumor such as melanoma, head and neck, liver or kidney cancer.

The chain is built from TRBV7-6 and TRBJ2-3; 7 bases agree with TRBD2. Germline V lookup: CDR1 SGHVS, CDR2 FNYEAQ. This CDR3 is 18 amino acids long. J was trimmed by 1 base and V by 1 base; bases with no gene match: 11. In DNA form, the CDR3 reads TGTGCCAGCAGCTTAGGTACCTCGCGTGGACTAGGCACAGATACGCAGTATTTT. It encodes CASSLGTSRGLGTDTQYF.

The chain recombines TRBV4-2 with TRBJ2-5; D unresolved. This CDR3 has 15 residues. The germline V and J ends were trimmed by 1 base and 0 bases, with 9 bases remaining between them. Germline V gives CDR1 LGHNA, CDR2 YNFKEQ. In nucleotides, the CDR3 is TGTGCCAGCAGCCAAGTAAAGGCTAACCAAGAGACCCAGTACTTC. It specifies CASSQVKANQETQYF.

The J gene is TRBJ2-5, the V gene TRBV9; 9 positions agree with TRBD2. CDR1 is SGDLS and CDR2 is YYNGEE in the germline V gene. This CDR3 comprises 15 residues. The trim removed 1 base at V and 4 bases at J, leaving 5 bases unmatched. CDR3: CASSVLSGGGETQYF. The CDR3 DNA sequence: TGTGCCAGCAGCGTACTTAGCGGGGGAGGAGAGACCCAGTACTTC.

The sample holds one count of this clone. The rearrangement links TRBV9 to TRBJ1-6; possible D gene TRBD1, 5 bases. Trimming pared 1 base from V and 6 bases from J, leaving 11 bases between. Germline CDR1 and CDR2: SGDLS and YYNGEE. This CDR3 is built from 15 residues. As DNA, the CDR3 is TGTGCCAGCAGCGTAAGGGAGGGGTTTAATTCACCCCTCCACTTT. Its translation is CASSVREGFNSPLHF. The full variable domain, with the rest looked up from reference TRBV9 and TRBJ1-6, is DSGVTQTPKHLITATGQRVTLRCSPRSGDLSVYWYQQSLDQGLQFLIQYYNGEERAKGNILERFSAQQFPDLHSELNLSSLELGDSALYFCASSVREGFNSPLHFGNGTRLTVT.

The chain joins TRBV20-1 to TRBJ2-1, with 8 bases that match TRBD2. The CDR3 covers 10 residues. Germline CDR1 DFQATT, CDR2 SNEGSKA (reference sequence). V lost 6 bases to trimming and J lost 10 bases; unmatched junction nucleotides: 2. CDR3 in amino acids: CSAGLAEQFF. The CDR3 coding sequence is TGCAGTGCAGGACTAGCCGAGCAGTTCTTC.

The chain links TRBV9 to TRBJ2-7; no definite D call. Trimming removed 3 bases at V and 0 bases at J, with 13 bases between. This CDR3 is 15 amino acids long. Looked up from germline, CDR1 is SGDLS and CDR2 is YYNGEE. The CDR3 DNA reads as TGTGCCAGCAGCGCTCGCGATGGTAGCTCCTACGAGCAGTACTTC. Protein: CASSARDGSSYEQYF.

The table lists this clone with a few counts. The chain recombines TRBV2 with TRBJ2-5, with D perhaps TRBD2 (5 bases). The CDR3 is made up of 13 amino acids. Germline CDR1 reads SNHLY; CDR2 reads FYNNEI. V was clipped by 3 bases and J by 3 bases, with 8 bases between them. For the CDR3, the DNA is TGTGCCAGCAGTGAGGAGGCCAAAGAGACCCAGTACTTC. Residues: CASSEEAKETQYF. The entire variable domain, with the rest obtained from reference TRBV2 and TRBJ2-5, is as follows: EPEVTQTPSHQVTQMGQEVILRCVPISNHLYFYWYRQILGQKVEFLVSFYNNEISEKSEIFDDQFSVERPDGSNFTLKIRSTKLEDSAMYFCASSEEAKETQYFGPGTRLLVL.

The chain joins TRBV5-1 to TRBJ1-3, with D possibly TRBD1 on 5 matching bases. Germline V CDR1 and CDR2: SGHRS, YFSETQ. The CDR3 is 16 amino acids. Trimming pared 4 bases from V and 1 base from J, leaving 15 bases between. The CDR3, as DNA: TGCGCCAGCAGCCCGGGAGGGGAAATATCTGGAAACACCATATATTTT. Translation gives CASSPGGEISGNTIYF. Supplemented by reference TRBV5-1 and TRBJ1-3, the full variable domain reads KAGVTQTPRYLIKTRGQQVTLSCSPISGHRSVSWYQQTPGQGLQFLFEYFSETQRNKGNFPGRFSGRQFSNSRSEMNVSTLELGDSALYLCASSPGGEISGNTIYFGEGSWLTVV.

About this clone itself: Lacking the conserved final phenylalanine or tryptophan, this CDR3 likely reflects a read error. J is TRBJ1-2 and V is TRBV15; D remains unclear. CDR3 size: 16 residues. CDR1 is LNHNV and CDR2 is YYDKDF in the germline V gene (reference sequence). V was trimmed by 1 base and J by 1 base, leaving 13 bases between them. The DNA for the CDR3 is TGTGCCACCAGCAGAGCTCGGTCAGACCTTAACTATGGCTACACCCTC. This codes for CATSRARSDLNYGYTL.

Only a few counts were recorded for this clone. The genes are TRBV7-8 and TRBJ2-3, with D unclear. Trimming removed 2 bases from V and 4 bases from J, with 10 bases in between. The CDR3 loop spans 14 amino acids. Germline values: CDR1 SGHVS, CDR2 FQNEAQ. CDR3 in DNA: TGTGCCAGCAGCTTACGCAATGCAGCAGATACGCAGTATTTT. Its translation is CASSLRNAADTQYF.

V and J are TRBV11-3 and TRBJ2-4, with D unresolved. Trimming left V 5 bases short and J 2 bases short, with 4 bases between. The CDR3 covers 12 residues. Germline assignment: CDR1 SGHNT and CDR2 YENEEA. The CDR3 protein is CASSRTKNIQYF. The DNA of the CDR3 is TGTGCCAGCAGCCGGACCAAAAACATTCAGTACTTC.

The chain recombines TRBV4-1 with TRBJ1-1; tentatively, D is TRBD1 (6 bases). CDR3 length equals 16 residues. Germline V gene lookup returns CDR1 MGHRA and CDR2 YSYEKL. Trimming cost V 2 bases and J 5 bases, with 18 bases left between them. The CDR3 protein is CASSQSALRGRTEAFF. CDR3 bases: TGCGCCAGCAGCCAAAGTGCCTTGAGGGGGAGAACTGAAGCTTTCTTT.

The V gene is TRBV19, the J gene TRBJ2-4; possible D gene TRBD2, 5 bases. This CDR3 is 15 amino acids long. Trimming removed 8 bases from V and 0 bases from J, with 14 bases in between. Germline V CDR1 and CDR2: LNHDA, SQIVND (reference sequence). The CDR3 is CASQSGPLAKNIQYF. CDR3 sequence (DNA): TGTGCCAGTCAGAGCGGTCCCCTAGCCAAAAACATTCAGTACTTC.

The chain combines TRBV5-8 with TRBJ2-7; D not certain. CDR1 is SGHTS and CDR2 is YDEGEE in the germline V gene. The CDR3 runs to 16 residues. V lost 3 bases and J lost 4, with 20 bases in between. The CDR3: CASSSPSRTRHYEQYF. DNA of the CDR3: TGTGCCAGCAGCTCCCCCAGTCGAACCCGCCATTACGAGCAGTACTTC.

This clone was detected only once. The rearrangement joins TRBV6-5 to TRBJ1-1; D not certain. The V and J ends lost 2 bases and 5 bases respectively, with 9 bases between them. This CDR3 is built from 13 residues. The V gene's germline CDR1 is MNHEY and CDR2 SVGAGI. DNA of the CDR3: TGTGCCAGCAGTTACGGGCCGGGAACTGAAGCTTTCTTT. It specifies CASSYGPGTEAFF.

This clone was found once. The sample has other DNA sequences that encode this CDR3 too. This sequence joins TRBV18 and TRBJ2-3; D is unclear. Trimming took off 0 bases at V and 1 base at J, with 2 bases between the two ends. CDR1 KGHSH and CDR2 LQKENI come from the germline V gene. CDR3 length: 13 residues. The CDR3 sequence is CASSPPGTDTQYF. CDR3 nucleotide sequence: TGTGCCAGCTCACCACCCGGCACAGATACGCAGTATTTT.

The chain has TRBV4-3 and TRBJ1-3; weak D call: TRBD1 (5 bases). Germline V gene lookup returns CDR1 LGHNA and CDR2 YSLEER. Trimming cost V 0 bases and J 4 bases, with 16 bases left between them. This CDR3 has 17 residues. CDR3: CASSQDEARAEGNTIYF. The CDR3 nucleotides are TGCGCCAGCAGCCAAGATGAAGCCAGGGCTGAAGGAAACACCATATATTTT.

This sequence joins TRBV6-6 and TRBJ1-2, with D uncertain. Trimming stripped 0 bases from V and 4 bases from J, with 9 bases between. The CDR3 runs 14 residues. Germline CDR1 reads MNHNY; CDR2 reads SVGAGI (reference sequence). The DNA for the CDR3 is TGTGCCAGCAGTTACTCGAGGAACATCTATGGCTACACCTTC. It codes for CASSYSRNIYGYTF.

The chain joins TRBV7-2 to TRBJ2-3, with D perhaps TRBD1 (6 bases). Germline V gene sequence: CDR1 SGHTA, CDR2 FQGNSA. V was pared by 5 bases and J by 5 bases, with 14 bases between. This CDR3 is built from 14 residues. This CDR3 is CASSQMTGQDTQYF. DNA of the CDR3: TGTGCCAGCAGCCAAATGACAGGACAAGATACGCAGTATTTT.